Listed here are 8 T cell receptor beta chains from one sample, sequenced in a study of PD-L1 blockade in urothelial cancer. Profiled with immunoSEQ multiplex PCR; TCRdb holds only in-frame clones, not every one. Counted here are 90,000 to 120,000 clones, around 85% occurring once; the ten biggest clones make up roughly 2.3%. Sequencing was performed on PBMCs, taken around atezolizumab (anti-PD-L1) treatment. The receptors shown here come from a man aged 45-65 years with urothelial cancer.

The chain employs TRBV4-1 and TRBJ1-1, with D hard to call. V dropped 1 base and J dropped 1 base, with 13 bases sitting between them. Germline V gene lookup returns CDR1 MGHRA and CDR2 YSYEKL. The CDR3 extends over 16 amino acids. The CDR3 region is CASSQVRSIANTEAFF. Written as DNA, the CDR3 is TGCGCCAGCAGCCAAGTACGTTCTATAGCGAACACTGAAGCTTTCTTT.

This chain joins TRBV2 and TRBJ1-5, with D possibly matching TRBD1 (6 bases). The CDR3 length is 17 residues. Trimming removed 5 bases from V and 0 bases from J, with 17 bases in between. Germline CDR1 is SNHLY and CDR2 is FYNNEI. This chain's CDR3 is CASSLGTHDYSNQPQHF. Here the CDR3 DNA reads TGTGCCAGCAGTTTAGGGACACATGATTATAGCAATCAGCCCCAGCATTTT.

The V call is TRBV2, the J call TRBJ1-4; 8 bases fit TRBD1. Germline V gene sequence: CDR1 SNHLY, CDR2 FYNNEI. The CDR3 is made up of 13 amino acids. Germline trimming cut 4 bases from V and 8 bases from J; bases unmatched to any gene: 3. The CDR3 DNA follows: TGTGCCAGCAGTGGGACAGGGAAAGAAAAACTGTTTTTT. This encodes CASSGTGKEKLFF.

This chain uses TRBV28 with TRBJ2-7; 9 bases map to TRBD2. CDR1 MDHEN and CDR2 SYDVKM come from the germline V gene. The trim removed 6 bases at V and 11 bases at J, leaving 14 bases unmatched. The CDR3 has 14 residues. CDR3 sequence reads: CASSSPAGGDPKYF. DNA of the CDR3: TGTGCCAGCAGCTCGCCAGCGGGAGGTGACCCCAAGTACTTC.

The genes are TRBV7-2 and TRBJ2-5; no clear D gene. Trimming removed 5 bases from V and 1 base from J, with 8 bases in between. CDR3 length equals 13 residues. Germline loops: CDR1 SGHTA, CDR2 FQGNSA. CDR3 sequence (DNA): TGTGCCAGCAGCGTTTCGTTCCAAGAGACCCAGTACTTC. Protein: CASSVSFQETQYF.

This chain joins TRBV5-5 and TRBJ1-5; weak D call: TRBD1 (5 bases). The CDR3 has 14 residues. V lost 2 bases, J lost 7 bases, and 13 bases lay in between. Per the germline V gene, CDR1 is SGHKS and CDR2 is YYEKEE (reference sequence). For the CDR3, the DNA is TGTGCCAGCAGCTTACGGGGGGAAGAGCAGCCCCAGCATTTT. This sequence encodes CASSLRGEEQPQHF.

V is TRBV18 and J is TRBJ2-7; no definite D call. The CDR3 totals 13 residues. V was cut by 4 bases and J by 6 bases, with 13 bases left in between. The germline V gene has CDR1 KGHSH and CDR2 LQKENI. The CDR3 bases are TGTGCCAGCTCACGCGGCGATTCGGGCGAGCAGTACTTC. It codes for CASSRGDSGEQYF. The full variable domain, its missing parts supplied by reference TRBV18 and TRBJ2-7, is NAGVMQNPRHLVRRRGQEARLRCSPMKGHSHVYWYRQLPEEGLKFMVYLQKENIIDESGMPKERFSAEFPKEGPSILRIQQVVRGDSAAYFCASSRGDSGEQYFGPGTRLTVT.

This clone was recorded only once. The chain recombines TRBV19 with TRBJ2-2; 8 nucleotides align to TRBD1. Germline loops: CDR1 LNHDA, CDR2 SQIVND (reference sequence). This CDR3 region has 15 residues. Germline trimming cut 5 bases from V and 6 bases from J; bases unmatched to any gene: 8. CDR3 in DNA: TGTGCCAGTAGTCCTGGACAGGGACCCCCCGGGGAGCTGTTTTTT. This translates into CASSPGQGPPGELFF.